The 22 T cell receptor beta chains in this list originate from one sample, sequenced in a study of OX40 agonist ivuxolimab in advanced cancers. Some clones are missing from TCRdb's copy, which holds only in-frame ones; the method was immunoSEQ multiplex PCR. The data contain about 30,000 clones, approximately 90% of them seen just once; the ten biggest clones take up 24%. Sequencing used CD4+ or CD8+ T cells sorted from blood, obtained in a trial of the OX40 agonist ivuxolimab. The receptors derive from an adult with an advanced solid tumor such as melanoma, head and neck, liver or kidney cancer.

V gene TRBV18 combines with J gene TRBJ2-1; 11 bases align to TRBD1. V gave up 3 bases and J gave up 5 bases; unmatched junction bases: 3. The CDR3 spans 15 residues. Germline loops: CDR1 KGHSH, CDR2 LQKENI. CDR3 residues: CASSPDRGLNNEQFF. CDR3 DNA: TGTGCCAGCTCACCGGACAGGGGGCTGAACAATGAGCAGTTCTTC.

The chain links TRBV29-1 to TRBJ2-1; D possibly corresponds to TRBD1 (6 bases). The CDR3 runs to 15 residues. The V and J ends lost 1 base and 4 bases respectively, with 14 bases between them. Germline CDR1 is SQVTM and CDR2 is ANQGSEA. CDR3 bases: TGCAGCGTTGAAGGTGAGGGGGAACTATACAATGAGCAGTTCTTC. Translating gives CSVEGEGELYNEQFF.

In nucleotides, the CDR3 is TGTGCCAGCAGCCGCGCTAGCGGGCTCACCTACGAGCAGTACTTC. Its translation is CASSRASGLTYEQYF. The chain has TRBV7-2 and TRBJ2-7; the match to TRBD2 covers 8 bases. This CDR3 has 15 amino acids. CDR1 SGHTA and CDR2 FQGNSA come from the germline V gene. Germline trimming cut 5 bases from V and 2 bases from J; bases unmatched to any gene: 8.

V usage is TRBV9 and J usage is TRBJ2-1, with 9 bases identical to TRBD2. The V gene end was trimmed by 0 bases and the J gene end by 1 base; junction bases not matched to a gene: 2. The germline V gene encodes CDR1 SGDLS and CDR2 YYNGEE. CDR3 length: 16 amino acids. The CDR3 bases are TGTGCCAGCAGCGTAGTTGCGGGAGGGTCCTACAATGAGCAGTTCTTC. Translating gives CASSVVAGGSYNEQFF. The full variable domain, its missing parts supplied by reference TRBV9 and TRBJ2-1, is DSGVTQTPKHLITATGQRVTLRCSPRSGDLSVYWYQQSLDQGLQFLIQYYNGEERAKGNILERFSAQQFPDLHSELNLSSLELGDSALYFCASSVVAGGSYNEQFFGPGTRLTVL.

V and J are TRBV5-6 and TRBJ2-7; 8 bases line up with TRBD2. The CDR3 has 15 amino acids. After removal of 4 bases from V and 5 bases from J, the junction contained 11 bases not matched to a gene. Germline lookup yields CDR1 SGHDT and CDR2 YYEEEE. This CDR3 reads CASSPEPGLGNEQYF. The CDR3 DNA reads as TGTGCCAGCAGCCCGGAACCGGGACTAGGGAACGAGCAGTACTTC.

The gene calls are TRBV2 and TRBJ2-6; perhaps TRBD2 as D (5 bases). The CDR3 consists of 16 residues. Per germline, CDR1 SNHLY and CDR2 FYNNEI. V was shortened by 6 bases and J by 3 bases, with 15 bases between the two germline ends. Here the CDR3 reads CASSRRAKYGANVLTF. CDR3 sequence (DNA): TGTGCCAGCAGCAGGCGGGCCAAATATGGGGCCAACGTCCTGACTTTC.

The chain is built from TRBV19 and TRBJ1-4; D is unclear. Deletions cut 4 bases from V and 6 bases from J, with 15 bases between. This CDR3 has 15 amino acids. Per the germline V gene, CDR1 is LNHDA and CDR2 is SQIVND (reference sequence). The CDR3 spells CASSTIPGRYEKLFF. The CDR3 nucleotides read TGTGCCAGTAGTACAATACCGGGCCGATATGAAAAACTGTTTTTT. The full variable domain, with the rest looked up from reference TRBV19 and TRBJ1-4, is DGGITQSPKYLFRKEGQNVTLSCEQNLNHDAMYWYRQDPGQGLRLIYYSQIVNDFQKGDIAEGYSVSREKKESFPLTVTSAQKNPTAFYLCASSTIPGRYEKLFFGSGTQLSVL.

The V gene is TRBV2, the J gene TRBJ2-5, with TRBD2 matching over 8 bases. Germline lookup yields CDR1 SNHLY and CDR2 FYNNEI. The CDR3 is made up of 15 amino acids. V was clipped by 3 bases and J by 4 bases; unmatched bases: 7. Here the CDR3 DNA reads TGTGCCAGCAGTGAGGTGAATCGGGGGGGAGAGACCCAGTACTTC. Protein product: CASSEVNRGGETQYF.

The genes are TRBV27 and TRBJ2-7; perhaps TRBD1 as D (6 bases). V shed 2 bases and J shed 3 bases, with 11 bases lying between them. The germline gives CDR1 MNHEY, CDR2 SMNVEV (reference sequence). CDR3 length: 14 amino acids. CDR3 nucleotides: TGTGCCAGCAGTTTAAGGGGGTCACGCTACGAGCAGTACTTC. Its protein is CASSLRGSRYEQYF.

V usage is TRBV5-1 and J usage is TRBJ2-1, with 8 positions matching TRBD2. Germline CDR1 SGHRS, CDR2 YFSETQ. The CDR3 has 16 amino acids. Trimming cost V 5 bases and J 3 bases; bases outside gene matches: 10. The CDR3 reads CASSFTSGTYYNEQFF. CDR3 in DNA: TGCGCCAGCAGTTTCACTAGCGGAACATACTACAATGAGCAGTTCTTC. Together with reference TRBV5-1 and TRBJ2-1, the CDR3 gives the full variable domain: KAGVTQTPRYLIKTRGQQVTLSCSPISGHRSVSWYQQTPGQGLQFLFEYFSETQRNKGNFPGRFSGRQFSNSRSEMNVSTLELGDSALYLCASSFTSGTYYNEQFFGPGTRLTVL.

This chain uses TRBV20-1 with TRBJ1-2; a possible D gene is TRBD1 (6 bases). The CDR3 totals 11 residues. Trimming shortened V by 6 bases and J by 7 bases, and 12 bases separated the two germline ends. Germline CDR1 DFQATT, CDR2 SNEGSKA (reference sequence). The CDR3 sequence: CSAAGAGGYTF. The CDR3 nucleotides are TGCAGTGCCGCGGGGGCAGGTGGCTACACCTTC.

The chain has TRBV2 and TRBJ2-5, with 16 bases identical to TRBD2. CDR1 is SNHLY, CDR2 FYNNEI, per germline. With V trimmed by 5 bases and J by 5 bases, 11 bases remained unmatched. The CDR3 extends over 18 amino acids. The CDR3 reads CASSPDGTSGRAWETQYF. CDR3 DNA: TGTGCCAGCAGTCCCGACGGGACTAGCGGGAGGGCGTGGGAGACCCAGTACTTC.

This clone was observed once. This chain connects TRBV4-1 to TRBJ1-1, with D uncertain. With 1 base removed from V and 6 bases from J, the gap between germline ends came to 3 bases. CDR1 and CDR2 (germline): MGHRA, YSYEKL. This CDR3 region has 11 residues. CDR3 in amino acids: CASSQAAEAFF. CDR3 DNA sequence: TGCGCCAGCAGCCAAGCGGCTGAAGCTTTCTTT.

This clone is a singleton in its sample. The V gene is TRBV7-9, the J gene TRBJ2-1; 8 positions agree with TRBD2. This CDR3 comprises 14 residues. V lost 3 bases to trimming and J lost 7 bases; unmatched junction nucleotides: 5. Germline V gene sequence: CDR1 SEHNR, CDR2 FQNEAQ (reference sequence). CDR3 residues: CASSLSTSGNEQFF. The CDR3 nucleotides are TGTGCCAGCAGCTTGAGTACTAGCGGAAATGAGCAGTTCTTC. Based on the CDR3 plus reference TRBV7-9 and TRBJ2-1, the full variable domain is DTGVSQNPRHKITKRGQNVTFRCDPISEHNRLYWYRQTLGQGPEFLTYFQNEAQLEKSRLLSDRFSAERPKGSFSTLEIQRTEQGDSAMYLCASSLSTSGNEQFFGPGTRLTVL.

The chain's CDR3 is CASSLGSRGQGYQPQHF. For the CDR3, the DNA is TGTGCCAGCAGCTTAGGATCACGGGGACAGGGCTATCAGCCCCAGCATTTT. The chain links TRBV11-2 to TRBJ1-5; the match to TRBD1 covers 9 bases. This CDR3 region has 17 residues. Germline trimming cut 1 base from V and 5 bases from J; bases unmatched to any gene: 9. The germline gives CDR1 SGHAT, CDR2 FQNNGV. The variable domain in full, with the rest retrieved from reference TRBV11-2 and TRBJ1-5, is EAGVAQSPRYKIIEKRQSVAFWCNPISGHATLYWYQQILGQGPKLLIQFQNNGVVDDSQLPKDRFSAERLKGVDSTLKIQPAKLEDSAVYLCASSLGSRGQGYQPQHFGDGTRLSIL.

This clone was counted a single time. The chain carries TRBV6-5 and TRBJ1-1, with 7 positions matching TRBD1. The CDR3 consists of 15 residues. CDR1 and CDR2 from the germline V gene are MNHEY and SVGAGI. Trimming at V came to 6 bases and at J to 4 bases, leaving 11 bases not matched to a gene. Here the CDR3 reads CASRPRQGGSTEAFF. CDR3 sequence (DNA): TGTGCCAGCAGACCGAGACAGGGAGGGAGCACTGAAGCTTTCTTT.

V is TRBV7-9 and J is TRBJ2-7, with D maybe TRBD2 (7 bases). This CDR3 has 16 amino acids. Germline CDR1 SEHNR, CDR2 FQNEAQ (reference sequence). The ends were cut back, 4 bases at V and 4 bases at J, with 20 bases in the middle. The CDR3 loop reads CASSSWGASGEYEQYF. The CDR3 DNA reads as TGTGCCAGCAGCTCTTGGGGGGCTAGCGGAGAATACGAGCAGTACTTC.

V gene TRBV16 combines with J gene TRBJ2-7; D remains ambiguous. CDR3 length: 11 residues. V shed 0 bases and J shed 6 bases, with 3 bases lying between them. Germline V lookup: CDR1 KGHSY, CDR2 FQNENV. The DNA of the CDR3 is TGTGCCAGCAGCCAATCCCCCGAGCAGTACTTC. Residues: CASSQSPEQYF.

The rearrangement links TRBV9 to TRBJ2-2; 12 nucleotides align to TRBD2. The V gene end was trimmed by 0 bases and the J gene end by 2 bases; junction bases not matched to a gene: 2. Per germline, CDR1 SGDLS and CDR2 YYNGEE. The CDR3 spans 17 residues. This CDR3 reads CASSVATSGRNTGELFF. CDR3 nucleotides: TGTGCCAGCAGCGTAGCGACTAGCGGGAGAAACACCGGGGAGCTGTTTTTT.

The gene calls are TRBV5-6 and TRBJ2-7; D call uncertain. Germline CDR1 is SGHDT and CDR2 is YYEEEE. The CDR3 spans 14 residues. Trimming pared 1 base from V and 1 base from J, leaving 9 bases between. The CDR3 nucleotides read TGTGCCAGCAGCTTGTCTGGCGGTTCCTACGAGCAGTACTTC. Translating it yields CASSLSGGSYEQYF.

V is TRBV2 and J is TRBJ2-7, with 9 bases that match TRBD2. CDR3 length: 14 amino acids. Germline-derived CDR1 and CDR2 are SNHLY and FYNNEI. The junction had 7 bases not matched to a gene; V was cut back by 4 bases and J by 6 bases. For the CDR3, the DNA is TGTGCCAGCAGTGGAGCGGGAGGAACACGCGAGCAGTACTTC. It is translated as CASSGAGGTREQYF.

The chain couples TRBV10-3 to TRBJ1-5; 7 positions match TRBD1. The CDR3 runs to 15 residues. Losses at the gene ends were 6 bases for V and 1 base for J; bases not matched to a gene: 6. Germline V gene data show CDR1 as ENHRY and CDR2 as SYGVKD. The CDR3 DNA sequence: TGTGCCATCAGCGACCTGACAGGGAGCAATCAGCCCCAGCATTTT. It codes for CAISDLTGSNQPQHF.